Detailed here is one T cell receptor (beta chain). These data originate in a study of follicular helper T cells after annual influenza vaccination. Study at large: Some donors were sampled over the 2013-2014, 2014-2015 and 2015-2016 vaccinations.

Time point indicated: 2014-2015 season, pre-vaccination. CDR1 is MNHEY, CDR2 SVGAGI, per germline. The ends were cut back, 0 bases at V and 4 bases at J, with 6 bases in the middle. CDR3 length equals 13 residues. Assay used: immunoSEQ multiplex PCR; TCRdb lists only in-frame clones, some missing. The table shows about 14,000 clones, with 70% to 90% occurring only once. This TCR came from an adult who received the influenza vaccine. This chain links TRBV6-5 with TRBJ1-2; no reliable D call. The sequencing here drew on CXCR5- memory CD4+ T cells sorted from blood, taken on the day of influenza vaccination. DNA for the CDR3: TGTGCCAGCAGTTACTCAGGGTTCTATGGCTACACCTTC. The encoded protein is CASSYSGFYGYTF.